The 5 T cell receptor beta chains given below trace back to one sample, sequenced in a study of blood T cell repertoires in COVID-19 (TCRdb year 2020). Libraries came from the immunoSEQ multiplex PCR assay. TCRdb stores this immuneACCESS table with in-frame sequences only. Part of the clones is absent; in the studies checked, under half of the shortfall reflects unresolved V genes, and no reason is known for the rest. The sample data list hundreds of thousands of clones, and roughly 89% of these were observed just once. Roughly 3% of the sample belongs to the ten largest clones. Sequencing was performed on peripheral blood. These receptors all stem from a woman between 18 and 30 years old who had recovered from COVID-19.

The V and J genes are TRBV27 and TRBJ2-3; D is unresolved. V shed 5 bases and J shed 1 base, with 10 bases lying between them. Germline V gene sequence: CDR1 MNHEY, CDR2 SMNVEV (reference sequence). This CDR3 is built from 14 residues. The CDR3 DNA follows: TGTGCCAGCAGTGCCGGGTGGGGCACAGATACGCAGTATTTT. Protein sequence: CASSAGWGTDTQYF.

V usage is TRBV2 and J usage is TRBJ2-1; the match to TRBD2 covers 8 bases. This CDR3 has 15 residues. Germline assignment: CDR1 SNHLY and CDR2 FYNNEI. Trimming at V came to 8 bases and at J to 0 bases, leaving 6 bases not matched to a gene. For the CDR3, the DNA is TGTGCCAGCGAGCAGAGCGGGAGCTCCTACAATGAGCAGTTCTTC. Amino acid sequence: CASEQSGSSYNEQFF.

The chain joins TRBV6-5 to TRBJ2-6; TRBD2 agrees at 7 bases. Trimming removed 7 bases from V and 4 bases from J; junction bases left unmatched: 1. The CDR3 has 13 amino acids. Looked up from germline, CDR1 is MNHEY and CDR2 is SVGAGI. The CDR3 coding sequence is TGTGCCAGCACCGGGAGGGGGGCCAACGTCCTGACTTTC. Translated: CASTGRGANVLTF.

The V and J genes are TRBV5-4 and TRBJ2-2; D is perhaps TRBD2 (5 bases). Trimming cost V 1 base and J 4 bases, with 11 bases left between them. CDR3 length: 15 residues. Per the germline V gene, CDR1 is SGHNT and CDR2 is YYREEE (reference sequence). The CDR3 coding sequence is TGTGCCAGCAGCTTGCGTCTAGCAAGCACCGGGGAGCTGTTTTTT. Residues: CASSLRLASTGELFF. Together with reference TRBV5-4 and TRBJ2-2, the CDR3 gives the full variable domain: ETGVTQSPTHLIKTRGQQVTLRCSSQSGHNTVSWYQQALGQGPQFIFQYYREEENGRGNFPPRFSGLQFPNYSSELNVNALELDDSALYLCASSLRLASTGELFFGEGSRLTVL.

This chain connects TRBV7-9 to TRBJ2-1; 10 bases align to TRBD2. V shed 5 bases, J shed 4 bases, and the junction held 8 bases outside the gene matches. This CDR3 has 16 amino acids. The germline CDR1 and CDR2 sequences are SEHNR and FQNEAQ (reference sequence). The CDR3 here is CASSLRAGGAYNEQFF. CDR3 DNA sequence: TGTGCCAGCAGCCTACGAGCGGGAGGGGCGTACAATGAGCAGTTCTTC. Drawing the rest from reference TRBV7-9 and TRBJ2-1, the complete variable domain is DTGVSQNPRHKITKRGQNVTFRCDPISEHNRLYWYRQTLGQGPEFLTYFQNEAQLEKSRLLSDRFSAERPKGSFSTLEIQRTEQGDSAMYLCASSLRAGGAYNEQFFGPGTRLTVL.